The text below deals with one TCR beta chain. This clone's antigen is unknown. Base qualities are not recorded, but no much larger clone differs from it by a single base. The germline V gene specifies ENHRY as CDR1 and SYGVKD as CDR2. V lost 6 bases and J lost 0 bases, and the count of bases not matched to a germline gene is 23. The CDR3 starts with the cysteine, ends with the phenylalanine, and has 22 residues. Left in the record is the CDR3 DNA by itself, 66 bases read in frame from the first base. TCRbeta CDR3 regions were amplified from genomic DNA using the immunoSEQ Assay, a bias-controlled multiplex PCR. In the paper's pipeline: The number of nucleated cells in each sample was estimated by amplification of reference gene primers within the assay. To quantify the absolute abundance of each unique TCRbeta CDR3 rearrangement, sequence reads were collapsed and filtered. For each sample, productive Simpson clonality was calculated by taking the square root of Simpson's diversity index across productive rearrangements. The table was pulled from immuneACCESS by TCRdb, which kept in-frame rearrangements only. Such tables lose some clones; where checked, under half of the loss comes from unresolved V genes, and the rest has no known cause. V and J calls and clone size come straight from that table; D and trimming were deduced from the DNA. The sample includes hundreds of thousands of clones, with approximately 88% observed a single time. The ten biggest clones cover roughly 12% of the sample.

This sample was included in a study of blood T cell repertoires in COVID-19 (dated by TCRdb to 2020 to 2022). The study in broad terms: Samples from collaborators originated in the United States, Italy and Spain and spanned both the acute and convalescent phases of COVID-19. The dataset comprised deeply sampled blood TCRbeta repertoires from subjects exposed to, actively infected with, or recovered from COVID-19. The prospective study material was composed of cDNA or gDNA derived from T cells, B-cell-depleted T cells, or PBMCs. The repertoires were released in a freely available public database meant as a resource for research on the immune response to SARS-CoV-2. Where available, HLA class I and class II types were obtained from metadata supplied by the sample provider rather than from assay-based typing. Samples came from the ongoing ImmuneRACE study (first 160 participants) plus 1,254 subjects from 6 global collaborators. Sample metadata almost always included a de-identified subject ID, COVID-19 status, age in years and sex. What the study reported, not specific to this receptor: Clinical and demographic metadata were provided uncurated, with the amount varying by source and participant.

One collaborating source in Seattle enrolled patients during active infection and followed them longitudinally through the course of disease. Collaborating institutions collected whole blood in K2EDTA tubes following their own protocols. For TCRbeta analysis, collaborators shipped samples as frozen whole blood, isolated PBMCs, or DNA extracted from either of those sample types. The rearranged chain carries TRBV10-3 and TRBJ2-6; TRBD2 lines up with 7 middle nucleotides. The sequencing input was peripheral blood. This TCR came from a woman between 45 and 60 years old with COVID-19, enrolled during active disease. The DNA is TGTGCCATCAGCCTCGTTTCGGGGGAGGGCGGGACGGAGAGCTCTGGGGCCAACGTCCTGACTTTC. This encodes CAISLVSGEGGTESSGANVLTF.